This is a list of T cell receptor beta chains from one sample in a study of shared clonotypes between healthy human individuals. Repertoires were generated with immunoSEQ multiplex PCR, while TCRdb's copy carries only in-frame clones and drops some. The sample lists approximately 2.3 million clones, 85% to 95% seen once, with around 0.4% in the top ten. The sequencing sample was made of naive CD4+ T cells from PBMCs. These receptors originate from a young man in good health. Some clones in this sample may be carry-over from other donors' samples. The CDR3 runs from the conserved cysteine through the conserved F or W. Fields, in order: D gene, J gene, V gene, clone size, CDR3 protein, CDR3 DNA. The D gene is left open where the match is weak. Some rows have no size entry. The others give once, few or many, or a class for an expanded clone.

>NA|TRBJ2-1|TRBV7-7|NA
CASSPSGHEQFF
TGTGCCAGCAGCCCCTCGGGTCATGAGCAGTTCTTC
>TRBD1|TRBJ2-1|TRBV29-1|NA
CSARRTGGRYNEQFF
TGCAGCGCCAGAAGGACAGGGGGCAGGTACAATGAGCAGTTCTTC
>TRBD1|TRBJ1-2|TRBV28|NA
CATGGWGYTF
TGTGCCACAGGGGGGTGGGGCTACACCTTC
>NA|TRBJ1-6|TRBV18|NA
CASSPAGGGSPLHF
TGTGCCAGCTCACCAGCAGGAGGGGGTTCACCCCTCCACTTT
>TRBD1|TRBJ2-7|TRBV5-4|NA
CASSLGGGQGLYEQYF
TGTGCCAGCAGCTTGGGAGGGGGACAGGGCCTCTACGAGCAGTACTTC
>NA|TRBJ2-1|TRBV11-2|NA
CASSPLHNWSSYNEQFF
TGTGCCAGCAGCCCCCTCCACAATTGGAGCTCCTACAATGAGCAGTTCTTC
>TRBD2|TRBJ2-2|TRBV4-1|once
CASSQPPLTSGRYSGELFF
TGCGCCAGCAGCCAACCCCCCTTAACTAGCGGGAGATATTCCGGGGAGCTGTTTTTT
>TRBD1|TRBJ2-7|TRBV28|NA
CASSTQGFIVEQYF
TGTGCCAGCAGTACACAGGGGTTCATTGTCGAGCAGTACTTC
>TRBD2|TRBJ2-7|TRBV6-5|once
CASSPLAGGPYEQYF
TGTGCCAGCAGCCCTCTAGCGGGAGGCCCCTACGAGCAGTACTTC
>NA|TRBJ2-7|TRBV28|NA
CASSLGHRESSYEQYF
TGTGCCAGCAGTTTGGGGCACAGGGAAAGCTCCTACGAGCAGTACTTC
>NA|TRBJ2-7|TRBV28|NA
CASSDVGHPAPYEQYF
TGTGCCAGCAGTGACGTGGGGCACCCCGCCCCCTACGAGCAGTACTTC
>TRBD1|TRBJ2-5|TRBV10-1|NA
CASSEGQGPETQYF
TGCGCCAGCAGTGAGGGACAGGGCCCCGAGACCCAGTACTTC
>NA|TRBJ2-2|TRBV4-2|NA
CASSPDYSTTGELFF
TGTGCCAGCAGCCCCGACTATTCAACCACCGGGGAGCTGTTTTTT
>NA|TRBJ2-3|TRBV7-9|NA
CATLMGTSTDTQYF
TGTGCCACCTTGATGGGTACTAGCACAGATACGCAGTATTTT
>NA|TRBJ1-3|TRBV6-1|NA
CASSERGRGNTIYF
TGTGCCAGCAGTGAACGCGGGCGGGGAAACACCATATATTTT
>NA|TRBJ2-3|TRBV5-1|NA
CASSDGGGPDTQYF
TGCGCCAGCAGCGATGGAGGGGGGCCAGATACGCAGTATTTT
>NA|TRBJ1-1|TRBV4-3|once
CASSQMMDTEAFF
TGCGCCAGCAGCCAAATGATGGACACTGAAGCTTTCTTT
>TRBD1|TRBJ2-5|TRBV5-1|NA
CASSSTGGNQVETQYF
TGCGCCAGCAGCTCGACAGGGGGCAATCAGGTAGAGACCCAGTACTTC
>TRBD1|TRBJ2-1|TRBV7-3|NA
CASSKTHRGWDEQFF
TGTGCCAGCAGCAAAACGCACAGGGGTTGGGATGAGCAGTTCTTC
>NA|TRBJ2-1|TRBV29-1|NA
CSVSLGPGRRNNEQFF
TGCAGCGTGAGCCTCGGGCCTGGGCGACGGAATAATGAGCAGTTCTTC
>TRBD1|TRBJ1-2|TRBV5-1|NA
CASSAGTAPDYGYTF
TGCGCCAGCAGCGCGGGGACAGCCCCGGACTATGGCTACACCTTC
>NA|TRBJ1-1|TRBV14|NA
CASSELGAGRLGTEAFF
TGTGCCAGCAGCGAACTTGGGGCCGGGCGGCTTGGCACTGAAGCTTTCTTT
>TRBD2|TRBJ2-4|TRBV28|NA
CAAAGTSGENIQYF
TGTGCCGCGGCCGGGACTAGCGGGGAAAACATTCAGTACTTC
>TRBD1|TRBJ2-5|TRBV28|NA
CASSVPGQGAGETQYF
TGTGCCAGCAGTGTCCCGGGACAGGGGGCAGGAGAGACCCAGTACTTC
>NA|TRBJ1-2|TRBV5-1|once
CASSYEGVYGYTF
TGCGCCAGCAGCTATGAAGGGGTTTATGGCTACACCTTC
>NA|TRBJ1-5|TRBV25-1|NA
CASSAPGAGHQPQHF
TGTGCCAGCAGCGCCCCCGGGGCAGGGCATCAGCCCCAGCATTTT
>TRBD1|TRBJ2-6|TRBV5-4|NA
CASSWGQVAGANVLTF
TGTGCCAGCAGTTGGGGACAGGTTGCTGGGGCCAACGTCCTGACTTTC
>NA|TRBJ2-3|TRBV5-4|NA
CASSLERYTQYF
TGTGCCAGCAGCTTGGAACGCTATACGCAGTATTTT
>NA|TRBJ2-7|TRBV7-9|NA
CASSLRTNEQYF
TGTGCCAGCAGCTTGAGGACAAACGAGCAGTACTTC
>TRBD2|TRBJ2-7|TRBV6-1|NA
CASSEGSGSYEQYF
TGTGCCAGCAGTGAGGGTAGCGGGAGCTACGAGCAGTACTTC
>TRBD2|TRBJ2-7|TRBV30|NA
CAWTGTSGVYEQYF
TGTGCCTGGACAGGGACTAGTGGTGTCTACGAGCAGTACTTC
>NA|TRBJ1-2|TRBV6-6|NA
CASSYSKQANYGYTF
TGTGCCAGCAGTTACTCGAAGCAGGCGAACTATGGCTACACCTTC
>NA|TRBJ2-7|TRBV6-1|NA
CASSEDVGLTYEQYF
TGTGCCAGCAGTGAAGATGTTGGGCTAACCTACGAGCAGTACTTC
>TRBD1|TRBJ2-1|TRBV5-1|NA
CASSLGQGGNNEQFF
TGCGCCAGCAGCCTCGGACAGGGGGGAAACAATGAGCAGTTCTTC
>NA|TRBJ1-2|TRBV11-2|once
CASSLGTAFTGGYTF
TGTGCCAGCAGCTTAGGGACAGCGTTCACGGGAGGCTACACCTTC
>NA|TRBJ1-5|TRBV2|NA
CASRDTGRNQPQHF
TGTGCCAGCAGAGACACAGGGAGAAATCAGCCCCAGCATTTT
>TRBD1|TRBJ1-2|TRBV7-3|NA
CASSLISTGGSYTF
TGTGCCAGCAGCTTAATTTCGACAGGGGGAAGCTACACCTTC
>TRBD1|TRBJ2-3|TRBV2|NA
CASSLQGTDTQYF
TGTGCCAGCAGTTTACAGGGGACAGATACGCAGTATTTT
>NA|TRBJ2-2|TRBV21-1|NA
CASSKEPIAGELFF
TGTGCCAGCAGCAAAGAGCCGATTGCGGGGGAGCTGTTTTTT
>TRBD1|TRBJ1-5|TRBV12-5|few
CASGLGTGLEGPQHF
TGTGCTAGTGGTTTGGGGACAGGGTTGGAGGGGCCCCAGCATTTT
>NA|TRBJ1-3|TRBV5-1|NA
CASSLGLSQGGNTIYF
TGCGCCAGCAGCTTGGGACTTTCCCAAGGAGGAAACACCATATATTTT